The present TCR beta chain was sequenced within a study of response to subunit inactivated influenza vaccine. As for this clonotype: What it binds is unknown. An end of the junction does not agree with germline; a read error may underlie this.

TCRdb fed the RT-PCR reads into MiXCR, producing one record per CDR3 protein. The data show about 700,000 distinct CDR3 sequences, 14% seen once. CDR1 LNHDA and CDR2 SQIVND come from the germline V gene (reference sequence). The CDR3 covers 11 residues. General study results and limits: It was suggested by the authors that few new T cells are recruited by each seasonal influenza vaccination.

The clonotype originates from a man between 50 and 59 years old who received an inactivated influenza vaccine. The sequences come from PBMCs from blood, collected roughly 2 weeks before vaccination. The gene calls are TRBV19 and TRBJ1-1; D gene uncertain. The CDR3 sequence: CASSWNSEAFF. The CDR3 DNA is TGTGCCAGTAGCTGGAACTCTGAAGCTTTCTTT.